The 16 T cell receptor beta chains presented below share a single source sample, sequenced in a study of blood T cells in healthy people across ages. For the second PCR, which ran for roughly 6 to 11 cycles, a sample-barcoded 5' primer and a J-beta primer mix were used. One entry per CDR3 protein, called by TCRdb with MiXCR from the 5' RACE reads. The sample records some 790,000 distinct CDR3 sequences, 29% being singletons. Sample: blood. These receptors all come from a woman aged 80 or over in good health.

This clonotype was detected ten times or more. The rearrangement uses TRBV6-5 and TRBJ1-2; no reliable D call. The CDR3 runs to 13 residues. Germline values: CDR1 MNHEY, CDR2 SVGAGI. The V end lost 4 bases, the J end lost 4 bases, and 10 bases lay between the germline ends. This CDR3 reads CASSSIAAYGYTF. DNA for the CDR3: TGTGCCAGCAGTTCGATCGCGGCCTATGGCTACACCTTC.

About this clonotype: A read error may explain this, as a much larger clone is one base away. The gene calls are TRBV4-1 and TRBJ2-1; D call uncertain. The V and J ends lost 0 bases and 7 bases respectively, with 16 bases between them. The germline V gene has CDR1 MGHRA and CDR2 YSYEKL. The CDR3 contains 16 residues. CDR3 in DNA: TGCGCCAGCAGCCAAGATCCTGAAGAGAGAGGAAATGAGCAGTTCTTC. This codes for CASSQDPEERGNEQFF.

Regarding this clonotype: One base away lies a much larger clone, so this may be a sequencing read error. In DNA, the CDR3 is TGTGCCAGCAGCCAAGATCCGGATGGAGAGACCCAGTACTTC. This encodes CASSQDPDGETQYF. The rearrangement joins TRBV4-2 to TRBJ2-4; D remains ambiguous. The end of the DNA fits TRBJ2-5 better, so the J call may be wrong. Germline-derived CDR1 and CDR2 are LGHNA and YNFKEQ. The CDR3 covers 14 residues.

There are many counts of this clonotype. The chain uses TRBV28 and TRBJ2-7; 9 nucleotides align to TRBD1. The CDR3 totals 14 residues. J was trimmed by 1 base and V by 10 bases; bases with no gene match: 8. Germline CDR1 MDHEN, CDR2 SYDVKM. The CDR3 coding sequence is TGTGCCATCCGGGGGACAGGGCGTTCCTACGAGCAGTACTTC. Translated, it gives CAIRGTGRSYEQYF.

At least ten counts were recorded for this clonotype. This chain connects TRBV12-3 or TRBV12-4 to TRBJ2-2; D call uncertain. The CDR3 is 13 residues long. V dropped 3 bases and J dropped 3 bases, with 5 bases sitting between them. The CDR3 bases are TGTGCCAGCAGTTTTGGAGACACCGGGGAGCTGTTTTTT. Translated, it gives CASSFGDTGELFF.

This clonotype was found many times. This chain links TRBV20-1 with TRBJ2-3; the match to TRBD2 covers 8 bases. V was clipped by 6 bases and J by 4 bases; unmatched bases: 15. Germline CDR1 reads DFQATT; CDR2 reads SNEGSKA (reference sequence). This CDR3 has 16 residues. The CDR3 here is CSASPGGGPSSDTQYF. The CDR3 bases are TGCAGTGCCAGCCCTGGCGGGGGGCCCTCGTCAGATACGCAGTATTTT.

This clonotype has a count of ten or more. This CDR3 is CASSTAGVSTDTQYF. The CDR3 DNA is TGTGCCAGCAGCACGGCGGGGGTTAGCACAGATACGCAGTATTTT. V gene TRBV6-5 combines with J gene TRBJ2-3, with TRBD2 identical over 7 bases. V was pared by 6 bases and J by 0 bases, with 6 bases of the junction left unmatched. The V gene's germline CDR1 is MNHEY and CDR2 SVGAGI. This CDR3 has 15 residues.

The chain employs TRBV7-2 and TRBJ2-2, with D uncertain. The V end lost 5 bases, the J end lost 5 bases, and 15 bases lay between the germline ends. Germline V gives CDR1 SGHTA, CDR2 FQGNSA. CDR3 length equals 15 residues. The CDR3 bases are TGTGCCAGCAGCGGAGCTCAGCATGTGACCGGGGAGCTGTTTTTT. This encodes CASSGAQHVTGELFF.

In its sample, this clonotype was seen many times. CDR3 nucleotides: TGTGCCAGCAGCTTATGGACAGGGGAGCGCGGCTACACCTTC. Translating gives CASSLWTGERGYTF. The chain couples TRBV11-2 to TRBJ1-2; the match to TRBD1 covers 9 bases. V lost 2 bases, J lost 8 bases, and 6 bases stayed unmatched. Germline V gene sequence: CDR1 SGHAT, CDR2 FQNNGV. The CDR3 loop spans 14 amino acids. The full variable domain, completed using reference TRBV11-2 and TRBJ1-2, is EAGVAQSPRYKIIEKRQSVAFWCNPISGHATLYWYQQILGQGPKLLIQFQNNGVVDDSQLPKDRFSAERLKGVDSTLKIQPAKLEDSAVYLCASSLWTGERGYTFGSGTRLTVV.

On this clonotype: Being one base from a much bigger clone, this may be a read error. This is likely a read error, given that the CDR3 carries no conserved phenylalanine or tryptophan at its end. The chain joins TRBV7-2 to TRBJ2-2; D unclear. V shed 3 bases and J shed 5 bases, with 7 bases lying between them. CDR3 length equals 13 residues. CDR1 SGHTA and CDR2 FQGNSA come from the germline V gene. As DNA, the CDR3 is TGTGCCAGCAGCTTCGACCCTACCGGGGAGCTGTTTCTT. Translating gives CASSFDPTGELFL.

This clonotype has at least ten counts. The rearrangement links TRBV5-6 to TRBJ1-2; no clear D. V was cut by 0 bases and J by 8 bases, with 11 bases left in between. Germline V gene lookup returns CDR1 SGHDT and CDR2 YYEEEE. This CDR3 region has 13 residues. The DNA for the CDR3 is TGTGCCAGCAGCTTGGAGAGGTTGGACGGCTACACCTTC. This codes for CASSLERLDGYTF.

The gene calls are TRBV3-1 and TRBJ1-6; D remains ambiguous. The CDR3 is 16 amino acids. Germline V gene data show CDR1 as LGHDT and CDR2 as YNNKEL (reference sequence). V was pared by 4 bases and J by 10 bases, with 20 bases between. CDR3 in DNA: TGTGCCAGCAGCCGAAGCCTGTCGGTTGGAAACTCACCCCTCCACTTT. It yields the protein CASSRSLSVGNSPLHF.

This clonotype was seen repeatedly, ten times or more. The chain joins TRBV11-2 to TRBJ2-1; D is unclear. The CDR3 has 12 residues. V shed 7 bases and J shed 5 bases, with 9 bases lying between them. From germline, CDR1 is SGHAT and CDR2 FQNNGV. The CDR3: CASNDLHNEQFF. CDR3 DNA: TGTGCCAGCAACGACTTACACAATGAGCAGTTCTTC.

This clonotype was detected ten times or more. The J gene is TRBJ2-1, the V gene TRBV10-3, with 8 bases lining up with TRBD1. The V gene end was trimmed by 7 bases and the J gene end by 7 bases; junction bases not matched to a gene: 6. The germline gives CDR1 ENHRY, CDR2 SYGVKD. The CDR3 spans 13 residues. CDR3 residues: CAINGGQVNEQFF. The CDR3 coding sequence is TGTGCCATCAATGGGGGACAGGTGAATGAGCAGTTCTTC.

The CDR3 DNA reads TGTGCCGTCAACCGGGACAGCGCCCAAGAGACCCAGTACTTC. This encodes CAVNRDSAQETQYF. The chain uses TRBV7-6 and TRBJ2-5; TRBD1 matches 7 bases. CDR1 is SGHVS, CDR2 FNYEAQ, per germline. V lost 11 bases and J lost 1; bases outside the gene matches: 10. There are 14 residues in the CDR3.

Note on this clonotype: One base away lies a much larger clone, so this may be a sequencing read error. The rearrangement uses TRBV10-3 and TRBJ2-1; D gene unclear. The J call is doubtful: the DNA matches TRBJ2-7 better. Germline CDR1 reads ENHRY; CDR2 reads SYGVKD. The CDR3 covers 17 residues. The CDR3 here is CAISRNTVPKNYNEQYF. CDR3 DNA: TGTGCCATCAGTAGAAATACTGTCCCCAAGAACTACAATGAGCAGTACTTC.